The rows below give T cell receptor beta chains drawn from one sample of a study of regulatory and conventional T cells in RAG deficiency. The method was immunoSEQ multiplex PCR; TCRdb's version includes in-frame clones alone and lacks a portion of them. The sample contains approximately 35,000 clones, 76% of which appear only once. These data also formed part of another study, on regulatory T cells.

What was sequenced was CD4+ effector T cells sorted from blood. The receptors were sampled from a human donor in good health. CDR3s include the opening cysteine and the closing phenylalanine or tryptophan. D genes are given only for firm matches. Size tells how often a clone was seen (once, few, many) or the class of an expanded clone, and some rows leave it out.

clone_size	v_call	d_call	j_call	cdr3_aa	cdr3_nt
once	TRBV6-1	TRBD1	TRBJ1-4	CASSEPGTGREKLFF	TGTGCCAGCAGTGAACCCGGGACAGGGCGTGAAAAACTGTTTTTT
NA	TRBV5-4	NA	TRBJ2-3	CASSRDPSTDTQYF	TGTGCCAGCAGCCGGGACCCGAGCACAGATACGCAGTATTTT
NA	TRBV6-6	TRBD1	TRBJ2-1	CASRPRDRGFGEQFF	TGTGCCAGCAGACCCCGGGACAGGGGTTTTGGGGAGCAGTTCTTC
few	TRBV4-2	NA	TRBJ1-2	CASSQDPGLYTF	TGTGCCAGCAGCCAAGATCCAGGGCTCTACACCTTC
NA	TRBV6-6	TRBD1	TRBJ2-3	CASSQDGQGNTDTQYF	TGTGCCAGCAGTCAAGACGGACAGGGTAACACAGATACGCAGTATTTT
NA	TRBV6-1	NA	TRBJ1-3	CASRYEGGNTIYF	TGTGCCAGCCGCTACGAGGGAGGAAACACCATATATTTT
NA	TRBV4-1	NA	TRBJ1-5	CASSAAAHLNQPQHF	TGCGCCAGCAGCGCTGCAGCCCATTTAAATCAGCCCCAGCATTTT
NA	TRBV9	TRBD1	TRBJ2-5	CASSPGQGQETQYF	TGTGCCAGCAGCCCGGGACAGGGACAAGAGACCCAGTACTTC
NA	TRBV19	TRBD1	TRBJ1-2	CASSTRSLGTDYGYTF	TGTGCCAGTAGTACCCGCTCTCTCGGGACAGACTATGGCTACACCTTC
NA	TRBV4-1	NA	TRBJ1-1	CASSQYIRSNTEAFF	TGCGCCAGCAGCCAATATATTCGGTCTAACACTGAAGCTTTCTTT
NA	TRBV10-3	NA	TRBJ1-1	CAINERKNTEAFF	TGTGCCATCAATGAGAGAAAGAACACTGAAGCTTTCTTT
few	TRBV2	NA	TRBJ1-5	CASRVGYNQPQHF	TGTGCCAGCAGGGTGGGGTATAATCAGCCCCAGCATTTT
NA	TRBV7-8	TRBD1	TRBJ1-1	CASFGQGRTEAFF	TGTGCCAGTTTTGGACAGGGGAGGACTGAAGCTTTCTTT
once	TRBV6-1	TRBD1	TRBJ1-6	CASSDHKDREGSPLHF	TGTGCCAGCAGTGACCACAAGGACAGGGAGGGATCACCCCTCCACTTT
few	TRBV4-1	NA	TRBJ1-6	CASSQAPGHLNSPLHF	TGCGCCAGCAGCCAAGCTCCGGGACACCTTAATTCACCCCTCCACTTT
NA	TRBV2	NA	TRBJ1-5	CASRDGYNQPQHF	TGTGCCAGCAGAGACGGATACAATCAGCCCCAGCATTTT
NA	TRBV28	NA	TRBJ2-1	CASSLVNEQFF	TGTGCCAGCAGTTTGGTGAATGAGCAGTTCTTC
NA	TRBV7-9	NA	TRBJ1-2	CASSLDVLYGYTF	TGTGCCAGCAGCTTAGATGTATTGTATGGCTACACCTTC
NA	TRBV18	TRBD1	TRBJ1-1	CASSPIAGTGVTEAFF	TGTGCCAGCTCCCCGATTGCCGGGACAGGGGTTACTGAAGCTTTCTTT
once	TRBV14	NA	TRBJ2-5	CASSQDYRVQETQYF	TGTGCCAGCAGCCAAGATTACAGGGTCCAAGAGACCCAGTACTTC
NA	TRBV25-1	NA	TRBJ1-5	CASSDSLDQPQHF	TGTGCCAGCAGTGATTCCCTCGATCAGCCCCAGCATTTT
NA	TRBV13	NA	TRBJ2-7	CASGEGWSSYEQYF	TGTGCCAGCGGAGAGGGGTGGAGCTCCTACGAGCAGTACTTC
NA	TRBV7-2	NA	TRBJ1-2	CASRSFGGDYGYTF	TGTGCCAGCAGGAGCTTTGGAGGGGACTATGGCTACACCTTC
NA	TRBV9	NA	TRBJ2-3	CASSVEVAPRTDTQYF	TGTGCCAGCAGCGTAGAGGTCGCCCCCCGCACAGATACGCAGTATTTT
NA	TRBV18	NA	TRBJ1-3	CASSPLADLSGNTIYF	TGTGCCAGCTCACCGTTGGCAGATCTTTCTGGAAACACCATATATTTT
NA	TRBV9	NA	TRBJ2-5	CASSPGLTYQETQYF	TGTGCCAGCAGCCCGGGACTTACGTACCAAGAGACCCAGTACTTC
NA	TRBV9	NA	TRBJ1-1	CASSALKGPMGTEAFF	TGTGCCAGCAGCGCCTTGAAGGGACCCATGGGGACTGAAGCTTTCTTT
NA	TRBV19	NA	TRBJ1-6	CASSIREEGGSPLHF	TGTGCCAGTAGTATACGGGAAGAGGGAGGCTCACCCCTCCACTTT
few	TRBV6-5	NA	TRBJ1-5	CASSYRTGDHQPQHF	TGTGCCAGCAGTTACCGCACAGGAGACCATCAGCCCCAGCATTTT
NA	TRBV11-3	NA	TRBJ2-5	CASSRTGRETQYF	TGTGCCAGCAGCCGCACAGGGCGGGAGACCCAGTACTTC
NA	TRBV28	NA	TRBJ1-2	CASLPGGFYGYTF	TGTGCCAGCCTCCCCGGGGGATTCTATGGCTACACCTTC
NA	TRBV6-1	NA	TRBJ1-3	CASTRQGNSGNTIYF	TGTGCCAGCACTCGTCAGGGCAACTCTGGAAACACCATATATTTT
few	TRBV29-1	NA	TRBJ1-1	CSVDHRAEFTEAFF	TGCAGCGTCGATCACAGGGCGGAGTTCACTGAAGCTTTCTTT
NA	TRBV7-8	TRBD1	TRBJ1-2	CASSRDREGYGYTF	TGTGCCAGCAGCCGCGACAGGGAAGGCTATGGCTACACCTTC
NA	TRBV9	TRBD1	TRBJ2-1	CASTPLTGTGGNNEQFF	TGTGCCAGCACTCCCCTCACCGGGACAGGAGGAAACAATGAGCAGTTCTTC
NA	TRBV6-1	NA	TRBJ2-3	CASSELADEDTQYF	TGTGCCAGCAGTGAATTAGCGGATGAAGATACGCAGTATTTT
NA	TRBV6-5	NA	TRBJ1-3	CASSYSYGIPTIYF	TGTGCCAGCAGTTACTCATATGGTATCCCCACCATATATTTT
NA	TRBV4-2	NA	TRBJ1-4	CASSQDLQGLQKGRLNEKLFF	TGTGCCAGCAGCCAAGATCTCCAAGGACTGCAAAAGGGACGGCTTAATGAAAAACTGTTTTTT
NA	TRBV7-9	NA	TRBJ2-7	CASSLEGSVSYEQYF	TGTGCCAGCAGCTTAGAGGGGAGTGTTTCCTACGAGCAGTACTTC
NA	TRBV9	NA	TRBJ2-5	CASSVDLERQETQYF	TGTGCCAGCAGCGTAGATCTGGAACGACAAGAGACCCAGTACTTC
NA	TRBV10-3	TRBD2	TRBJ2-6	CAISDRGGFGANVLTF	TGTGCCATCAGTGATCGCGGGGGATTTGGGGCCAACGTCCTGACTTTC
NA	TRBV6-1	NA	TRBJ1-1	CASSELWGSVGEAFF	TGTGCCAGCAGTGAATTATGGGGCTCGGTCGGTGAAGCTTTCTTT
NA	TRBV7-3	NA	TRBJ2-2	CASSVSPMRRNTGELFF	TGTGCCAGCAGCGTAAGTCCGATGAGGAGGAACACCGGGGAGCTGTTTTTT
NA	TRBV4-2	NA	TRBJ2-2	CASSQGGRPFNTGELFF	TGTGCCAGCAGCCAAGGAGGACGGCCGTTCAACACCGGGGAGCTGTTTTTT
NA	TRBV2	NA	TRBJ1-2	CASSEQIYGYTF	TGTGCCAGCAGTGAACAGATCTATGGCTACACCTTC
NA	TRBV5-8	NA	TRBJ1-1	CASTLPGGPNTEAFF	TGTGCCAGCACCCTCCCTGGAGGGCCGAACACTGAAGCTTTCTTT
NA	TRBV9	TRBD1	TRBJ2-7	CASSAGVGQGSYEQYF	TGTGCCAGCAGCGCTGGGGTGGGACAGGGATCCTACGAGCAGTACTTC
few	TRBV5-1	NA	TRBJ2-7	CASSPQPGRSYEQYF	TGCGCCAGCAGCCCCCAACCGGGACGATCCTACGAGCAGTACTTC
NA	TRBV6-1	NA	TRBJ2-5	CASTIGVQETQYF	TGTGCCAGTACGATCGGGGTCCAAGAGACCCAGTACTTC
NA	TRBV28	NA	TRBJ2-5	CAVQGWETQYF	TGTGCCGTCCAGGGCTGGGAGACCCAGTACTTC
NA	TRBV5-4	TRBD1	TRBJ1-1	CASSKGTVKNTEAFF	TGTGCCAGCAGCAAAGGGACAGTCAAGAACACTGAAGCTTTCTTT
few	TRBV2	TRBD1	TRBJ2-7	CASRIPGQGTSSYEQYF	TGTGCCAGCAGGATCCCGGGACAGGGAACAAGCTCCTACGAGCAGTACTTC
few	TRBV5-1	NA	TRBJ1-3	CASSLEGNTIYF	TGCGCCAGCAGCTTGGAAGGAAACACCATATATTTT
NA	TRBV2	NA	TRBJ2-5	CASMATQTQETQYF	TGTGCGAGCATGGCCACCCAAACCCAAGAGACCCAGTACTTC
NA	TRBV11-2	NA	TRBJ2-5	CASSPDWGKETQYF	TGTGCCAGCAGCCCGGATTGGGGCAAAGAGACCCAGTACTTC
NA	TRBV30	TRBD1	TRBJ2-5	CAWSVVGTGQETQYF	TGTGCCTGGAGTGTAGTTGGGACAGGGCAAGAGACCCAGTACTTC
NA	TRBV5-1	NA	TRBJ1-3	CASSLAGEGNTIYF	TGCGCCAGCAGCTTGGCAGGGGAGGGAAACACCATATATTTT